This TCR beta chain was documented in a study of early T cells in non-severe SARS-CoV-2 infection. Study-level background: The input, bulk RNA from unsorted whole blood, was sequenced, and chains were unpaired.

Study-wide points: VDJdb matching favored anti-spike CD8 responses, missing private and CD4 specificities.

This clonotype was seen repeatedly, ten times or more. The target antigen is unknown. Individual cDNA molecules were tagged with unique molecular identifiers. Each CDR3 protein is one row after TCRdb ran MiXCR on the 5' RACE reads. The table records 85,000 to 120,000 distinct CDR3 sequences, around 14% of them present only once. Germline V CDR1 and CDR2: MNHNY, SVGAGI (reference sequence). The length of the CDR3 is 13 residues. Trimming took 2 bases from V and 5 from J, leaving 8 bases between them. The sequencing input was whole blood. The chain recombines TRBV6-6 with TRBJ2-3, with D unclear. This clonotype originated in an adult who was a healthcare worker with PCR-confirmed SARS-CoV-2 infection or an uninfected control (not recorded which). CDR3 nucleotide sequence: TGTGCCAGCAGTTACGAGTATGAAGATACGCAGTATTTT. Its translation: CASSYEYEDTQYF.